The rows below give T cell receptor beta chains drawn from one sample of a study of blood T cell repertoires in COVID-19. Produced via immunoSEQ multiplex PCR; TCRdb's table is partial and in-frame only. The sample holds around 300,000 clones, roughly 91% seen once. Sequenced sample: PBMCs or T cells enriched from blood (not recorded which). All receptors come from a woman aged 60 to 75 in a cohort exposed to, infected with or recovered from COVID-19 (not recorded which). CDR3s include the opening cysteine and the closing phenylalanine or tryptophan. Each record gives: V gene, J gene, clone size, D gene, CDR3 DNA, CDR3 protein. A D gene is named only where the DNA matches it firmly. A clone size is listed for some rows: how often the clone was seen (once, few, many), or a class if it is expanded.

V: TRBV5-1; J: TRBJ1-6; size: -; D: -; DNA: TGCGCCAGCAGCTTAGAGGGTTTTAATTCACCCCTCCACTTT; CDR3: CASSLEGFNSPLHF
V: TRBV11-3; J: TRBJ2-5; size: -; D: -; DNA: TGTGCCAGCAGCTTACGGGAAGAAGAGACCCAGTACTTC; CDR3: CASSLREEETQYF
V: TRBV10-3; J: TRBJ1-5; size: -; D: -; DNA: TGTGCCATCAGTGACCCCAGGGGCAATCAGCCCCAGCATTTT; CDR3: CAISDPRGNQPQHF
V: TRBV9; J: TRBJ1-2; size: -; D: TRBD1; DNA: TGTGCCAGCAGCGTAGGACAGGGCGGGGATTATGGCTACACCTTC; CDR3: CASSVGQGGDYGYTF
V: TRBV24-1; J: TRBJ2-1; size: -; D: TRBD2; DNA: TGTGCCACCAGTGACCCCATAGCGGGGTCCTCCTACAATGAGCAGTTCTTC; CDR3: CATSDPIAGSSYNEQFF
V: TRBV4-2; J: TRBJ2-7; size: -; D: -; DNA: TGTGCCAGCAGCCCCGCAGCGGCAACCTACGAGCAGTACTTC; CDR3: CASSPAAATYEQYF
V: TRBV3-1/TRBV3-2; J: TRBJ1-1; size: -; D: -; DNA: TGTGCCAGCAGCCTCTGGTCCCCCTCCGGCACTGAAGCTTTCTTT; CDR3: CASSLWSPSGTEAFF
V: TRBV11-2; J: TRBJ2-1; size: -; D: -; DNA: TGTGCCAGCAGCTCAGTCGGGGTCTCCTACAATGAGCAGTTCTTC; CDR3: CASSSVGVSYNEQFF
V: TRBV15; J: TRBJ1-4; size: -; D: -; DNA: TGTGCCACCAGCAGAGATTTCCAGGGGTCAACTAATGAAAAACTGTTTTTT; CDR3: CATSRDFQGSTNEKLFF
V: TRBV7-2; J: TRBJ2-1; size: -; D: TRBD2; DNA: TGTGCCAGCGGAGGGGGACTAGCGAGACTTAACTCCTACAATGAGCAGTTCTTC; CDR3: CASGGGLARLNSYNEQFF
V: TRBV4-1; J: TRBJ2-7; size: once; D: TRBD2; DNA: TGCGCCAGCAGCCAAGAGGGGAGGCGGGAGGCTTACGAGCAGTACTTC; CDR3: CASSQEGRREAYEQYF
V: TRBV3-1/TRBV3-2; J: TRBJ2-5; size: -; D: -; DNA: TGTGCCAGCAGCCAAAATGCCGGGGAAGAGACCCAGTACTTC; CDR3: CASSQNAGEETQYF
V: TRBV18; J: TRBJ1-6; size: -; D: TRBD1; DNA: TGTGCCAGCTCAACGACAGGGGATCGGTCACCCCTCCACTTT; CDR3: CASSTTGDRSPLHF
V: TRBV30; J: TRBJ2-2; size: -; D: -; DNA: TGTGCCTGGAGTGTGGACTCCACCGGGGAGCTGTTTTTT; CDR3: CAWSVDSTGELFF
V: TRBV19; J: TRBJ2-7; size: once; D: -; DNA: TGTGCCAGTAGTTCATACCACGAGCAGGAGGGTGAGCAGTACTTC; CDR3: CASSSYHEQEGEQYF
V: TRBV16; J: TRBJ1-5; size: -; D: TRBD1; DNA: TGTGCCAGCAGCCAAGGACAGGGCGGTCAGCCCCAGCATTTT; CDR3: CASSQGQGGQPQHF
V: TRBV28; J: TRBJ2-4; size: -; D: TRBD2; DNA: TGTGCCAGCAGTTCCCCGACTAGCGGGAGGATAGCTCAGTACTTC; CDR3: CASSSPTSGRIAQYF
V: TRBV28; J: TRBJ1-1; size: -; D: TRBD1; DNA: TGTGCCAGCAGTGTGACAGGGATGAACACTGAAGCTTTCTTT; CDR3: CASSVTGMNTEAFF
V: TRBV9; J: TRBJ2-3; size: -; D: -; DNA: TGTGCCAGCAGCGTTTCTAGCTTTGGGGGCACAGATACGCAGTATTTT; CDR3: CASSVSSFGGTDTQYF
V: TRBV10-2; J: TRBJ2-7; size: once; D: -; DNA: TGCGCCAGCACACAGGTAAACTCCTACGAGCAGTACTTC; CDR3: CASTQVNSYEQYF
V: TRBV27; J: TRBJ2-2; size: -; D: -; DNA: TGTGCCAGCAGTGGGGGGGGACAGAACACCGGGGAGCTGTTTTTT; CDR3: CASSGGGQNTGELFF
V: TRBV28; J: TRBJ2-2; size: -; D: TRBD2; DNA: TGTGCCACCCGACTCGGGCGGGGGACGAACACCGGGGAGCTGTTTTTT; CDR3: CATRLGRGTNTGELFF
V: TRBV7-9; J: TRBJ2-7; size: -; D: TRBD2; DNA: TGTGCCAGCAGCCCACCGACTAGCGGGACCTACGAGCAGTACTTC; CDR3: CASSPPTSGTYEQYF
V: TRBV19; J: TRBJ2-2; size: -; D: -; DNA: TGTGCCAGTAGTAGTGAGAGGAACACCGGGGAGCTGTTTTTT; CDR3: CASSSERNTGELFF
V: TRBV7-9; J: TRBJ2-3; size: -; D: TRBD2; DNA: TGTGCCAGCAGCTTAGCCCAGCTAGCGGGGGGTGGCAGGGAGACGCAGTATTTT; CDR3: CASSLAQLAGGGRETQYF
V: TRBV3-1/TRBV3-2; J: TRBJ1-2; size: -; D: TRBD1; DNA: TGTGCCAGCAGCCAAGATATGACAGGGGGCAGGTATGGCTACACCTTC; CDR3: CASSQDMTGGRYGYTF
V: TRBV27; J: TRBJ2-7; size: -; D: TRBD2; DNA: TGTGCCAGCAGTTTGCGGGAGGTCGGGGGCGAGCAGTACTTC; CDR3: CASSLREVGGEQYF
V: TRBV5-5; J: TRBJ2-7; size: -; D: -; DNA: TGTGCCAGCAGCTTGGCACAGGTCTACGAGCAGTACTTC; CDR3: CASSLAQVYEQYF
V: TRBV19; J: TRBJ1-1; size: -; D: TRBD1; DNA: TGTGCCAGTAGTATTACAGGGGCTGACACTGAAGCTTTCTTT; CDR3: CASSITGADTEAFF
V: TRBV30; J: TRBJ1-3; size: -; D: -; DNA: TGTGCCTGGAGTGACAGGAACACCATATATTTT; CDR3: CAWSDRNTIYF
V: TRBV28; J: TRBJ1-1; size: -; D: -; DNA: TGTGCCAGCAGTAGGACTCACGGGGGCACTGAAGCTTTCTTT; CDR3: CASSRTHGGTEAFF
V: TRBV6-5; J: TRBJ2-3; size: -; D: -; DNA: TGTGCCAGCAGTTACGTGTCGCGGCCGTCGGGGGATACGCAGTATTTT; CDR3: CASSYVSRPSGDTQYF
V: TRBV27; J: TRBJ1-1; size: -; D: -; DNA: TGTGCCAGCAGTTCAACCTCGACAGACCGGCGACGGACTGAAGCTTTCTTT; CDR3: CASSSTSTDRRRTEAFF
V: TRBV6-5; J: TRBJ1-5; size: -; D: TRBD1; DNA: TGTGCCAGCATCAGGTCGCAGGGGGCCGGTCAGCCCCAGCATTTT; CDR3: CASIRSQGAGQPQHF
V: TRBV7-9; J: TRBJ2-5; size: -; D: TRBD1; DNA: TGTGCCAGCAGCTTTGGGCAGGGGGCCAGGGAGACCCAGTACTTC; CDR3: CASSFGQGARETQYF
V: TRBV7-2; J: TRBJ1-1; size: -; D: TRBD1; DNA: TGTGCCAGCAGCTCGTCAGGGGGTTACACTGAAGCTTTCTTT; CDR3: CASSSSGGYTEAFF
V: TRBV7-3; J: TRBJ2-5; size: -; D: TRBD1; DNA: TGTGCCAGCAGCTTGACAGGGGGCAGAGGGGAGACCCAGTACTTC; CDR3: CASSLTGGRGETQYF
V: TRBV19; J: TRBJ2-2; size: -; D: -; DNA: TGTGCCAGTAGTATAGATCTAAAGCCAGGATCGAACACCGGGGAGCTGTTTTTT; CDR3: CASSIDLKPGSNTGELFF
V: TRBV25-1; J: TRBJ1-3; size: -; D: -; DNA: TGTGCCAGCAGTGAACCGGGCTCTGGAAACACCATATATTTT; CDR3: CASSEPGSGNTIYF
V: TRBV7-2; J: TRBJ2-7; size: -; D: -; DNA: TGTGCCAGCAGCTCAGGGGTGGGTACCTACGAGCAGTACTTC; CDR3: CASSSGVGTYEQYF
V: TRBV5-1; J: TRBJ2-3; size: -; D: -; DNA: TGCGCCAGCAGCTTGGGAGGGAGGACAGATACGCAGTATTTT; CDR3: CASSLGGRTDTQYF
V: TRBV4-2; J: TRBJ1-2; size: -; D: -; DNA: TGTGCCAGCAGCCACGTAGAATTGGACTATGGCTACACCTTC; CDR3: CASSHVELDYGYTF
V: TRBV6-5; J: TRBJ2-2; size: -; D: -; DNA: TGTGCCAGCAGGCAACTTGGGGGGACCGGGGAGCTGTTTTTT; CDR3: CASRQLGGTGELFF
V: TRBV7-2; J: TRBJ2-4; size: -; D: TRBD2; DNA: TGTGCCAGCAGCCTTACACCAAGCGGGAGGACCATAGCCAAAAACATTCAGTACTTC; CDR3: CASSLTPSGRTIAKNIQYF
V: TRBV14; J: TRBJ2-1; size: -; D: TRBD2; DNA: TGTGCCAGCAGCCACTCGGGGCTAGCGGTGGCCTACAATGAGCAGTTCTTC; CDR3: CASSHSGLAVAYNEQFF
V: TRBV19; J: TRBJ1-1; size: few; D: TRBD1; DNA: TGTGCCAGTAGTAGGGGACAGCTGAACACTGAAGCTTTCTTT; CDR3: CASSRGQLNTEAFF
V: TRBV5-1; J: TRBJ2-7; size: -; D: TRBD1; DNA: TGCGCCAGCAGCCCAGGAGGGACAGGGGGTACGAGCGAGCAGTACTTC; CDR3: CASSPGGTGGTSEQYF
V: TRBV6-5; J: TRBJ1-4; size: -; D: -; DNA: TGTGCCAGCAACGGGATAGGGACAACTAATGAAAAACTGTTTTTT; CDR3: CASNGIGTTNEKLFF
V: TRBV4-3; J: TRBJ2-5; size: -; D: TRBD2; DNA: TGCGCCCGCAGCCGACTAGCGGGAGTCTCCCAAGAGACCCAGTACTTC; CDR3: CARSRLAGVSQETQYF
V: TRBV28; J: TRBJ1-2; size: -; D: TRBD1; DNA: TGTGCCAGCACCCTACAGGGGGACAGAGTCTATGGCTACACCTTC; CDR3: CASTLQGDRVYGYTF
V: TRBV27; J: TRBJ2-7; size: -; D: -; DNA: TGTGCCAGCAGTTTAGGATCACAGGGCTACGAGCAGTACTTC; CDR3: CASSLGSQGYEQYF
V: TRBV19; J: TRBJ1-5; size: -; D: -; DNA: TGTGCCAGTACCTTGGGCGGGACCTGGAGGAATCAGCCCCAGCATTTT; CDR3: CASTLGGTWRNQPQHF
V: TRBV27; J: TRBJ2-3; size: -; D: -; DNA: TGTGCCAGCAGTTTGTTCGGGGGTAGAGTCACAGATACGCAGTATTTT; CDR3: CASSLFGGRVTDTQYF